What follows are 15 T cell receptor beta chains derived from one specimen sequenced in a study of tumor-infiltrating lymphocytes in primary liver carcinoma. cDNA specific to TCR beta was made from 450 to 650 ng of total RNA, with a constant-region primer employed for priming. What produced the TCR beta libraries was three nested multiplex PCR rounds using slightly modified ARM-PCR. Both of the initial two PCR rounds ran for about 9 cycles and employed TRBV1-TRBV30 forward primers alongside a C-beta reverse primer. TCRdb called the multiplex PCR reads again in MiXCR, with one record for every CDR3 protein. The sample yields approximately 99,000 distinct CDR3 sequences, 69% seen once. Co-extracted RNA and DNA came from roughly 20-30 mg of unsorted bulk tissue. Sequences were obtained from liver tumor tissue from sampling region 5. Subset noted: tumor region T5, tumor centre. The origin of the receptors is a woman between 55 and 75 years old with primary liver carcinoma and hepatitis B virus infection.

Notes on this clonotype: Sequence at one end of the junction differs from germline and may be a read error. This sequence joins TRBV7-8 and TRBJ1-5; D is ambiguous. This CDR3 region has 15 residues. The germline CDR1 and CDR2 sequences are SGHVS and FQNEAQ. The CDR3 DNA follows: TGTGCCAACAGCCGGACTGGTAATAGCAGTCAGCCCCAGCATTTT. This translates into CANSRTGNSSQPQHF.

Only a few counts were recorded for this clonotype. V and J are TRBV7-9 and TRBJ2-7; perhaps TRBD2 as D (6 bases). Germline-derived CDR1 and CDR2 are SEHNR and FQNEAQ (reference sequence). Trimming left V 1 base short and J 6 bases short, with 10 bases between. CDR3 length: 13 residues. CDR3 amino acids: CASSLDAGTEQYF. The DNA of the CDR3 is TGTGCCAGCAGCTTAGACGCGGGGACCGAGCAGTACTTC.

In the case of this clonotype: Just one base apart from a much larger clone, this may be a read error. V and J are TRBV7-8 and TRBJ2-5; the D gene is possibly TRBD2 (7 bases). The CDR3 is made up of 16 amino acids. CDR1 SGHVS and CDR2 FQNEAQ come from the germline V gene. The CDR3 spells CASSPPGRGPQEAQYF. The CDR3 DNA sequence: TGTGCCAGCAGCCCCCCGGGGCGGGGGCCTCAAGAGGCCCAGTACTTC.

CDR3 nucleotide sequence: TGTGCCAGCAGTGAGTTAGCTAGCGGGAGAAGTGGAGAGACCCAGTACTTC. It translates to CASSELASGRSGETQYF. This chain joins TRBV6-1 and TRBJ2-5; TRBD2 aligns across 10 bases. J gave up 4 bases and V 3 bases, and 11 bases lay outside the gene matches. The germline CDR1 and CDR2 sequences are MNHNS and SASEGT. The CDR3 is 17 amino acids.

Worth noting for this clonotype: The conserved phenylalanine or tryptophan normally closing the CDR3 is absent here, so this likely arose from a read error. The limits of the CDR3 on the DNA are not certain, so only TCRdb's listed CDR3 is given. The rearrangement uses TRBV6-1 and TRBJ2-5; the D call of TRBD1 is as the table states it, not checked on the DNA. Germline assignment: CDR1 MNHNS and CDR2 SASEGT. Inclusive of both ends, the CDR3 amounts to 15 amino acids. This CDR3 reads CTSRYWTDSQETQCS.

As concerns this clonotype: A read error may account for a junction end that differs from germline. The chain recombines TRBV29-1 with TRBJ2-7, with D perhaps matching TRBD1 (6 bases). CDR3 length: 12 residues. Looked up from germline, CDR1 is SQVTM and CDR2 is ANQGSEA. The CDR3 sequence: CSLGDRPYEQHF. CDR3 nucleotides: TGCAGCCTTGGCGACAGGCCCTACGAGCAGCACTTC.

By share of the sample, this clonotype is medium-sized. This chain links TRBV4-1 with TRBJ2-2; unclear D gene. The CDR3 runs 17 residues. The germline V gene has CDR1 MGHRA and CDR2 YSYEKL. V was shortened by 1 base and J by 5 bases, with 17 bases between the two germline ends. For the CDR3, the DNA is TGCGCCAGCAGCCAAGTAGACATGGGATTTCCGACCGGGGAGCTGTTTTTT. Translated: CASSQVDMGFPTGELFF.

A remark on this clonotype: The conserved final phenylalanine or tryptophan is absent from the CDR3, which likely points to a read error. The chain links TRBV12-3 or TRBV12-4 to TRBJ1-1; 7 bases agree with TRBD1. The CDR3 loop spans 16 amino acids. The DNA for the CDR3 is TGTGCCACCAGTCAGATTGCCGGGACAGCGAACACTGAAGCTTTCATT. Protein sequence: CATSQIAGTANTEAFI.

Remarks on this clonotype: Since no conserved phenylalanine or tryptophan closes the CDR3, a read error is the likely cause. The rearrangement joins TRBV6-6 to TRBJ2-7, with TRBD1 identical over 9 bases. Germline V lookup: CDR1 MNHNY, CDR2 SVGAGI (reference sequence). The CDR3 is 18 residues long. CDR3 protein: CASSYLAGTGNLHYKQYL. The DNA for the CDR3 is TGTGCCAGCAGTTACTTAGCCGGGACAGGGAATTTGCACTACAAGCAGTACTTG.

The genes are TRBV11-2 and TRBJ2-3, with 7 positions matching TRBD2. The CDR3 consists of 17 residues. Germline trimming cut 1 base from V and 8 bases from J; bases unmatched to any gene: 15. Germline V gives CDR1 SGHAT, CDR2 FQNNGV. DNA of the CDR3: TGTGCCAGCAGCTTAGGGGGACTAACGTACGCGGCAGTTACGCAGTATTTT. Its translation is CASSLGGLTYAAVTQYF.

As to this clonotype: Germline and junction disagree at one end, which may indicate a read error. The chain joins TRBV4-2 to TRBJ2-3; no definite D call. Germline V lookup: CDR1 LGHNA, CDR2 YNFKEQ. The CDR3 has 14 amino acids. The CDR3: CVSSQVGGTDTQCF. The DNA for the CDR3 is TGTGTCAGCAGCCAAGTCGGCGGCACAGATACGCAGTGTTTT.

About this clonotype itself: An end of the junction differs from the germline gene, which may be a read error. The V and J genes are TRBV11-3 and TRBJ2-1; a weak D match, TRBD2 (6 bases). Germline CDR1 and CDR2: SGHNT and YENEEA. The CDR3 has 13 residues. CDR3: CARSLGEVDEQFF. CDR3 DNA: TGTGCCCGCAGTTTAGGGGAGGTAGATGAGCAGTTCTTC.

This clonotype has a single count. One junction end does not reproduce the germline sequence, and a read error may be involved. The V call is TRBV4-1, the J call TRBJ1-5; the D is unclear. The CDR3 contains 13 residues. Germline CDR1 is MGHRA and CDR2 is YSYEKL. CDR3 residues: CASSQGRIQPQHF. The CDR3 DNA follows: TGCGCCAGTAGCCAAGGGAGAATTCAGCCCCAGCATTTT.

As concerns this clonotype: One end of the junction does not line up with germline, which may come from a read error. The chain uses TRBV6-5 and TRBJ2-6; possible D gene TRBD1, 5 bases. Germline-derived CDR1 and CDR2 are MNHEY and SVGAGI. The CDR3 runs 15 residues. Written as DNA, the CDR3 is TGTGCCAGCAGTTCGCAGGTCTCTGGGGCCAACGTCCTGAATTTT. Protein sequence: CASSSQVSGANVLNF.

Concerning this clonotype itself: The junction differs from germline at one of its ends, possibly a read error. The CDR3 reads CAGSLGPAGTYTQYF. The CDR3, as DNA: TGTGCCGGCAGCTTAGGACCCGCGGGGACATATACGCAGTATTTT. The rearrangement joins TRBV5-4 to TRBJ2-3, with D perhaps TRBD1 or TRBD2 (6 bases each). CDR1 SGHNT and CDR2 YYREEE come from the germline V gene (reference sequence). This CDR3 is built from 15 residues.